The sequence of this T cell receptor beta chain was determined in a study of blood T cell repertoires in COVID-19. Participants, about 18 to 90 years old, spanned 25 or so US areas. Membership in each cohort depended on participant-reported clinical history. Either two negative PCRs, clearance, or symptom resolution qualified Cohort 3 donors as recovered. The repertoire was sequenced with immunoSEQ multiplex PCR; TCRdb's copy has only in-frame clones and lacks some. Found here are 300,000 to 450,000 clones, around nine tenths of them singletons; the top ten hold 1.2%. CDR1 and CDR2 (germline): LGHNT, FRNRAP. The trim removed 3 bases at V and 2 bases at J, leaving 25 bases unmatched. The CDR3 is 22 amino acids. This clone was seen once.

The gene calls are TRBV12-5 and TRBJ1-3; TRBD1 matches at 7 bases. The sequenced material came from PBMCs or T cells enriched from blood (not recorded which). This receptor was identified in a woman aged 18-29 years who had recovered from COVID-19. Here the CDR3 DNA reads TGTGCTAGTGGTTTCAGCTCTTACCCCTGGGATAAAAGGGGGCTAGCTGGAAACACCATATATTTT. This sequence encodes CASGFSSYPWDKRGLAGNTIYF. Full variable domain (remainder filled in from reference TRBV12-5 and TRBJ1-3): DARVTQTPRHKVTEMGQEVTMRCQPILGHNTVFWYRQTMMQGLELLAYFRNRAPLDDSGMPKDRFSAEMPDATLATLKIQPSEPRDSAVYFCASGFSSYPWDKRGLAGNTIYFGEGSWLTVV.